This is a list of T cell receptor beta chains from one sample in a study of blood T cell repertoires in COVID-19. Generated by immunoSEQ multiplex PCR, the TCRdb table keeps only in-frame clones and is missing some. Of roughly 250,000 clones listed, approximately 82% are singletons. Sequencing was done on a sample of peripheral blood. The receptors were gathered from an elderly woman with active or convalescent COVID-19. CDR3s include the opening cysteine and the closing phenylalanine or tryptophan. The order of the fields is D gene, clone size, J gene, V gene, CDR3 protein, CDR3 DNA. D genes are given only for firm matches. Part of the rows lack a size; the others show once, few, many or a class for expanded clones.

D: -
size: -
J: TRBJ1-5
V: TRBV28
CDR3: CASSLAGAYQPQHF
DNA: TGTGCCAGCAGTTTAGCCGGAGCCTATCAGCCCCAGCATTTT

D: -
size: -
J: TRBJ1-1
V: TRBV5-6
CDR3: CASSGGQLGRGEAFF
DNA: TGTGCCAGCAGCGGCGGACAGCTCGGGCGAGGTGAAGCTTTCTTT

D: TRBD1
size: -
J: TRBJ2-3
V: TRBV4-1
CDR3: CASSQDPTGGTDTQYF
DNA: TGCGCCAGCAGCCAAGACCCTACAGGGGGCACAGATACGCAGTATTTT

D: TRBD1
size: -
J: TRBJ1-1
V: TRBV6-4
CDR3: CASSVTGRGTEAFF
DNA: TGTGCCAGCAGTGTGACAGGGCGAGGCACTGAAGCTTTCTTT

D: -
size: -
J: TRBJ2-1
V: TRBV6-5
CDR3: CASSYSRQGGYNEQFF
DNA: TGTGCCAGCAGTTACTCGCGGCAGGGGGGCTACAATGAGCAGTTCTTC

D: -
size: -
J: TRBJ1-2
V: TRBV9
CDR3: CASSSYPGFYGYTF
DNA: TGTGCCAGCAGCTCCTATCCCGGGTTCTATGGCTACACCTTC

D: -
size: -
J: TRBJ1-4
V: TRBV5-6
CDR3: CASSLSWAEGEKLFF
DNA: TGTGCCAGCAGCTTGTCTTGGGCAGAAGGTGAAAAACTGTTTTTT

D: -
size: -
J: TRBJ2-2
V: TRBV5-1
CDR3: CASSTSLLANTGELFF
DNA: TGCGCCAGCAGCACGTCATTACTCGCGAACACCGGGGAGCTGTTTTTT

D: TRBD1
size: -
J: TRBJ1-4
V: TRBV25-1
CDR3: CASSESPGQGAGLEKLFF
DNA: TGTGCCAGCAGTGAATCGCCGGGACAGGGGGCGGGCCTCGAAAAACTGTTTTTT

D: TRBD1
size: -
J: TRBJ2-7
V: TRBV7-9
CDR3: CASSVGQGAYEQYF
DNA: TGTGCCAGCAGCGTCGGACAGGGGGCGTACGAGCAGTACTTC

D: -
size: -
J: TRBJ2-5
V: TRBV21-1
CDR3: CASSKGRETQYF
DNA: TGTGCCAGCAGCAAAGGGAGGGAGACCCAGTACTTC

D: TRBD2
size: -
J: TRBJ2-1
V: TRBV5-1
CDR3: CASSSGLALPYNEQFF
DNA: TGCGCCAGCAGCTCGGGACTAGCGCTACCATACAATGAGCAGTTCTTC

D: TRBD2
size: -
J: TRBJ2-2
V: TRBV24-1
CDR3: CATSGPGTRGTGELFF
DNA: TGTGCCACCAGTGGTCCGGGGACTAGAGGGACCGGGGAGCTGTTTTTT

D: -
size: -
J: TRBJ1-6
V: TRBV5-1
CDR3: CASSLGTDSPLHF
DNA: TGCGCCAGCAGCTTGGGCACAGATTCACCCCTCCACTTT

D: -
size: once
J: TRBJ2-2
V: TRBV30
CDR3: CAWSVPLTGELFF
DNA: TGTGCCTGGAGTGTACCACTCACCGGGGAGCTGTTTTTT

D: -
size: -
J: TRBJ1-4
V: TRBV28
CDR3: CASSFRGLHEKLFF
DNA: TGTGCCAGCAGTTTTAGAGGCCTTCATGAAAAACTGTTTTTT

D: -
size: -
J: TRBJ1-5
V: TRBV5-5
CDR3: CASSVSDYSNQPQHF
DNA: TGTGCCAGCAGCGTTTCGGACTATAGCAATCAGCCCCAGCATTTT

D: -
size: -
J: TRBJ1-2
V: TRBV19
CDR3: CASSILGQNYGYTF
DNA: TGTGCCAGTAGTATATTAGGACAGAACTATGGCTACACCTTC

D: -
size: -
J: TRBJ1-1
V: TRBV6-5
CDR3: CASSRRTATNTEAFF
DNA: TGTGCCAGCAGTCGGAGGACAGCCACGAACACTGAAGCTTTCTTT

D: -
size: -
J: TRBJ1-1
V: TRBV9
CDR3: CASSVAGVGQGPEAFF
DNA: TGTGCCAGCAGCGTAGCTGGGGTCGGGCAGGGGCCTGAAGCTTTCTTT

D: -
size: -
J: TRBJ1-3
V: TRBV7-8
CDR3: CASSLGVSGNTIYF
DNA: TGTGCCAGCAGCTTAGGCGTCTCTGGAAACACCATATATTTT

D: -
size: once
J: TRBJ2-2
V: TRBV6-1
CDR3: CASSEFQRWNTGELFF
DNA: TGTGCCAGCAGTGAATTTCAGAGGTGGAACACCGGGGAGCTGTTTTTT

D: TRBD1
size: -
J: TRBJ2-7
V: TRBV24-1
CDR3: CATSDRSDRAYEQYF
DNA: TGTGCCACCAGTGATCGGTCGGACAGGGCCTACGAGCAGTACTTC

D: -
size: -
J: TRBJ1-6
V: TRBV3-1/TRBV3-2
CDR3: CASSSPLLRNSPLHF
DNA: TGTGCCAGCAGCTCCCCTCTCCTCAGAAATTCACCCCTCCACTTT

D: -
size: -
J: TRBJ2-2
V: TRBV7-6
CDR3: CASNPGQLTSRNTGELFF
DNA: TGTGCCAGCAACCCCGGACAGCTAACATCCCGGAACACCGGGGAGCTGTTTTTT

D: -
size: -
J: TRBJ1-4
V: TRBV15
CDR3: CATSRDYQGQEKLFF
DNA: TGTGCCACCAGCAGAGATTATCAGGGCCAGGAAAAACTGTTTTTT

D: -
size: -
J: TRBJ2-2
V: TRBV5-5
CDR3: CASSLLAGSGELFF
DNA: TGTGCCAGCAGCTTGTTGGCAGGGTCCGGGGAGCTGTTTTTT

D: -
size: once
J: TRBJ2-2
V: TRBV19
CDR3: CASSGRGNTGELFF
DNA: TGTGCCAGTAGCGGGAGAGGGAACACCGGGGAGCTGTTTTTT

D: -
size: -
J: TRBJ1-2
V: TRBV3-1/TRBV3-2
CDR3: CASSRWERNNYGYTF
DNA: TGTGCCAGCAGCCGATGGGAGAGGAATAACTATGGCTACACCTTC

D: TRBD1
size: -
J: TRBJ1-1
V: TRBV2
CDR3: CASSMTGGTEAFF
DNA: TGTGCCAGCAGCATGACAGGGGGCACTGAAGCTTTCTTT

D: -
size: -
J: TRBJ2-7
V: TRBV5-4
CDR3: CASSTKRAGQPSYEQYF
DNA: TGTGCCAGCAGCACAAAAAGAGCGGGCCAACCCTCCTACGAGCAGTACTTC

D: TRBD2
size: -
J: TRBJ2-5
V: TRBV9
CDR3: CASSKTSGDQETQYF
DNA: TGTGCCAGCAGCAAGACTAGCGGGGACCAAGAGACCCAGTACTTC

D: TRBD1
size: -
J: TRBJ2-2
V: TRBV10-3
CDR3: CAISPGTGNAGELFF
DNA: TGTGCCATCAGTCCCGGGACAGGGAATGCCGGGGAGCTGTTTTTT

D: TRBD2
size: -
J: TRBJ2-3
V: TRBV10-3
CDR3: CATSLAGGRGTQYF
DNA: TGTGCCACATCTCTGGCGGGGGGGCGGGGTACGCAGTATTTT